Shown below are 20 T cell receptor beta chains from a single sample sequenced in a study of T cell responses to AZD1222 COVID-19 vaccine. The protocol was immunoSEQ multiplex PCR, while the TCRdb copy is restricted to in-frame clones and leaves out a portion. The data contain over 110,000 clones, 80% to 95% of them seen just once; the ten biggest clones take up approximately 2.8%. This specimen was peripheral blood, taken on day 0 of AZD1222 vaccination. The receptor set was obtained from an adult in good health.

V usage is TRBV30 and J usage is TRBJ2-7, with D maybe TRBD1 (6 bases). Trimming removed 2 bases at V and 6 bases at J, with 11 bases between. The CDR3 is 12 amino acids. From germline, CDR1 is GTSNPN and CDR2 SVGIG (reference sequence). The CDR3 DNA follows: TGTGCCTGGAGTCCCTCCAGGGGCGAGCAGTACTTC. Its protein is CAWSPSRGEQYF. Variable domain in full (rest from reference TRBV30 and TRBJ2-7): SQTIHQWPATLVQPVGSPLSLECTVEGTSNPNLYWYRQAAGRGLQLLFYSVGIGQISSEVPQNLSASRPQDRQFILSSKKLLLSDSGFYLCAWSPSRGEQYFGPGTRLTVT.

The CDR3 nucleotides are TGTGCCTGGAGGCTACACGGACAGGGCCCTTCACCCCTCCACTTT. Translating gives CAWRLHGQGPSPLHF. The chain uses TRBV30 and TRBJ1-6, with 8 bases identical to TRBD1. CDR1 and CDR2 from the germline V gene are GTSNPN and SVGIG (reference sequence). The CDR3 contains 15 residues. V shed 3 bases and J 9 bases; nucleotides not matched to a gene: 10.

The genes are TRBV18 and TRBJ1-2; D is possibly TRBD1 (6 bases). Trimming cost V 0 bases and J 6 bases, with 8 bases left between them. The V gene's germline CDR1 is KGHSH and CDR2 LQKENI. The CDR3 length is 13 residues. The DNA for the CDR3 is TGTGCCAGCTCACCACCGGGGGCGAATGGCTACACCTTC. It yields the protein CASSPPGANGYTF.

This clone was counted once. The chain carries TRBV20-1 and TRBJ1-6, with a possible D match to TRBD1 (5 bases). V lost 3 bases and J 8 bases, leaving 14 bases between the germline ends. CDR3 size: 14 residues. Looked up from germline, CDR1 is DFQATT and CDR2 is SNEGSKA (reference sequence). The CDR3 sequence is CSASIRGWDSPLHF. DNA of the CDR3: TGCAGTGCTAGTATAAGGGGTTGGGATTCACCCCTCCACTTT.

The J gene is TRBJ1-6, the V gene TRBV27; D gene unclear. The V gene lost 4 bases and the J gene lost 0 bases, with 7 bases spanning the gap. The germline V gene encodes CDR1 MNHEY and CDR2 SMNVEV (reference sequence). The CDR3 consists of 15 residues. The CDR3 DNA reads TGTGCCAGCAGTTGGACGGGCTCCTATAATTCACCCCTCCACTTT. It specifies CASSWTGSYNSPLHF.

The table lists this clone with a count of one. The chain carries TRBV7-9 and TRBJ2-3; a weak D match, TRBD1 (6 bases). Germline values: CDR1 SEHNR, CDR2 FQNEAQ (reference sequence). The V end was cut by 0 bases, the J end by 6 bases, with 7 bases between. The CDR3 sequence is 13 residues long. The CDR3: CASSLATGDTQYF. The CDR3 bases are TGTGCCAGCAGCTTAGCTACAGGGGATACGCAGTATTTT.

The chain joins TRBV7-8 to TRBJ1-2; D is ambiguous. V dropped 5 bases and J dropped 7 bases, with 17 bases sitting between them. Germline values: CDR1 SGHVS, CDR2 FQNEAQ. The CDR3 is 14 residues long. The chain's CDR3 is CASSPRAVSAGYTF. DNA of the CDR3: TGTGCCAGCAGCCCTAGGGCAGTCTCAGCTGGCTACACCTTC. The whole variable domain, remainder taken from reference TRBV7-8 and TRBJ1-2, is GAGVSQSPRYKVAKRGQDVALRCDPISGHVSLFWYQQALGQGPEFLTYFQNEAQLDKSGLPSDRFFAERPEGSVSTLKIQRTQQEDSAVYLCASSPRAVSAGYTFGSGTRLTVV.

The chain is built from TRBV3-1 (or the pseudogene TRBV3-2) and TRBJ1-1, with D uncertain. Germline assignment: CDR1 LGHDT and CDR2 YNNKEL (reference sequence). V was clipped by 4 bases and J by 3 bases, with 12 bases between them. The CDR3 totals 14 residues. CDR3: CASSRSWADTEAFF. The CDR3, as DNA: TGTGCCAGCAGCCGAAGTTGGGCGGACACTGAAGCTTTCTTT.

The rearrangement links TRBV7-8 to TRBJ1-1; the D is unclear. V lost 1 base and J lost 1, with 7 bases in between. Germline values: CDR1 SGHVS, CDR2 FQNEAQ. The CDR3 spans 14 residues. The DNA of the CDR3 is TGTGCCAGCAGCTTAGTCTTGCAGAACACTGAAGCTTTCTTT. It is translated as CASSLVLQNTEAFF.

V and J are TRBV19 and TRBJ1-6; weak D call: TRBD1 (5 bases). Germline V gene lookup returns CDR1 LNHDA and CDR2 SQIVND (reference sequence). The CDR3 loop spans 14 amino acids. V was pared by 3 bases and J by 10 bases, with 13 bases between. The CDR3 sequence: CASSMVRGESPLHF. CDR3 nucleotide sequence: TGTGCCAGTAGTATGGTCCGGGGGGAATCACCCCTCCACTTT. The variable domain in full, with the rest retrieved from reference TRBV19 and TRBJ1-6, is DGGITQSPKYLFRKEGQNVTLSCEQNLNHDAMYWYRQDPGQGLRLIYYSQIVNDFQKGDIAEGYSVSREKKESFPLTVTSAQKNPTAFYLCASSMVRGESPLHFGNGTRLTVT.

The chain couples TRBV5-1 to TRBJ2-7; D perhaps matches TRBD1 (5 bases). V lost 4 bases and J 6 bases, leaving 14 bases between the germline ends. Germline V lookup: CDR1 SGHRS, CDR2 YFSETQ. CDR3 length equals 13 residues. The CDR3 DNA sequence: TGCGCCAGCAGCAGCAGGGTGCAGGGCGAGCAGTACTTC. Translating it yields CASSSRVQGEQYF.

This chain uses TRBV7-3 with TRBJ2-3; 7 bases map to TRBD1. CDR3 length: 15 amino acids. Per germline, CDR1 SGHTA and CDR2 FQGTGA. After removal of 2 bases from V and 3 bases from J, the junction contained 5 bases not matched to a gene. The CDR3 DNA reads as TGTGCCAGCAGCTTAGAATGGACAGGTACAGATACGCAGTATTTT. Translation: CASSLEWTGTDTQYF.

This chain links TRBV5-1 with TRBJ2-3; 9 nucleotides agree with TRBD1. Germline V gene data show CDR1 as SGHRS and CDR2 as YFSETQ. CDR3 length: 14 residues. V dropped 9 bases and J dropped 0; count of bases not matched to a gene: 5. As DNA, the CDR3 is TGCGCCACCCAAGACAGGGGGAGCACAGATACGCAGTATTTT. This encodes CATQDRGSTDTQYF.

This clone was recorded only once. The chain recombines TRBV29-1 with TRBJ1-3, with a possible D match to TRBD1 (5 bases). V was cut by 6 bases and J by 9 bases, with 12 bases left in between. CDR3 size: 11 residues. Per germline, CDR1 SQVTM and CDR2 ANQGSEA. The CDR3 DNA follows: TGCAGCGTGGGGGACGCCGGCACCATATATTTT. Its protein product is CSVGDAGTIYF.

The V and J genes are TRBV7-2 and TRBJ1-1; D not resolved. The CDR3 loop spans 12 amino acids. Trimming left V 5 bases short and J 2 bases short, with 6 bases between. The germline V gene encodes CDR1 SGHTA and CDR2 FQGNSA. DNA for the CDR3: TGTGCCAGCAGCGGCTATAACACTGAAGCTTTCTTT. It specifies CASSGYNTEAFF.

As DNA, the CDR3 is TGTGCCAGCAGCTTTGACAGGGGAAGCGAGCAGTACTTC. This encodes CASSFDRGSEQYF. The chain links TRBV7-9 to TRBJ2-7, with 8 bases identical to TRBD1. V gave up 3 bases and J gave up 6 bases; unmatched junction bases: 4. This CDR3 comprises 13 residues. Germline CDR1 reads SEHNR; CDR2 reads FQNEAQ (reference sequence).

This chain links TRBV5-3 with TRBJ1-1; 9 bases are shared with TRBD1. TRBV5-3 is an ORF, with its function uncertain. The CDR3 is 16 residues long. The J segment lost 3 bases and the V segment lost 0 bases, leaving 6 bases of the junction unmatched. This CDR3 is CARSLGTGERDTEAFF. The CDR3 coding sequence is TGTGCCAGAAGCTTGGGGACAGGGGAGAGGGACACTGAAGCTTTCTTT.

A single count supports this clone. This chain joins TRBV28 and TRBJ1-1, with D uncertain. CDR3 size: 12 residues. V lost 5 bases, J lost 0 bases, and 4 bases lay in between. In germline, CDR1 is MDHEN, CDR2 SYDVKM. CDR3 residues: CASSRMNTEAFF. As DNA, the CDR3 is TGTGCCAGCAGTCGGATGAACACTGAAGCTTTCTTT.

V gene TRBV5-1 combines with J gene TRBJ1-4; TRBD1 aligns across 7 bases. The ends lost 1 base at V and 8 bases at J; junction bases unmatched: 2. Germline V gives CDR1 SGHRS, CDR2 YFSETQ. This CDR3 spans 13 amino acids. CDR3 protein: CASSLTGEEKLFF. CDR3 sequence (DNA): TGCGCCAGCAGCTTGACAGGGGAGGAAAAACTGTTTTTT.

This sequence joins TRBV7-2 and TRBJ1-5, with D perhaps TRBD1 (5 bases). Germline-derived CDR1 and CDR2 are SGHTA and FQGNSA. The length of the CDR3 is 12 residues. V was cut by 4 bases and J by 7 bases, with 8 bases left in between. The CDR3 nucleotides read TGTGCCAGCAGCTGGGGCGGACAGCCCCAGCATTTT. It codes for CASSWGGQPQHF.